The present TCR beta chain was sequenced within a study of identical twins (dated by TCRdb to 2016 to 2018). With respect to the entire study: The study deep-sequenced TCR alpha and beta repertoires from monozygotic twins, unrelated adults of various ages and cord blood to test whether fetal clonotypes persist. Replicate twin experiments were performed at different times using different library preparation protocols to rule out contamination.

Library preparation was by 5' RACE. The sequencer listed for this sample is Illumina HiSeq 2000. Template switching introduced a universal primer binding site; the final cDNA contained a unique molecular identifier, enabling accurate counting of TCR cDNA molecules. First-strand cDNA for TCR alpha and beta chains was synthesized from specific primers in the conserved constant-segment region. To control for contamination, every cDNA library carried two barcodes: a SMART-Mk sample barcode plus Illumina barcodes. TruSeq adapter sequences along with Illumina sample barcodes were introduced in two successive PCR steps. The TCR alpha and beta cDNA libraries were sequenced on the Illumina HiSeq platform using custom primers. Per the source publication's procedure: MiGEC was used to process raw reads and extract unique molecular identifiers, and MiXCR was used to find CDR3 positions. Recombination models were inferred per individual with the repgenHMM and IGoR tools using an EM algorithm. Shared clonotypes were analyzed with the tcR package in R, and sharing was normalized by the product of cloneset sizes. Out-of-frame nonproductive sequences were analyzed to study raw recombination free of thymic and clonal selection effects. TCRdb cleaned the public reads at Q25 with fastp, built clones with MiXCR and kept in-frame beta chains. Rows with a matching CDR3 protein are joined into one entry that keeps the most common DNA and genes. In this record, the V and J calls reflect TCRdb's handling and not the investigators' own analysis. The sample profile shows more than 200,000 distinct CDR3 sequences; 11% to 15% of them were found once. The ten largest clonotypes hold 8.8% of the sample.

Only healthy Caucasian donors were included. Miltenyi CD45RO+ enrichment and human naive T-cell isolation kits were used to isolate memory (CD45RO+) and naive T cells from PBMC. Results and caveats for the whole study, not just this receptor: Recombination models systematically underestimated out-of-frame TCR alpha sharing in monozygotic twins but agreed with sharing between unrelated individuals. Because the same donors could not be followed over many years, the conclusions depended on cross-sectional statistical analysis. Compared with coincidental sharing between unrelated individuals, out-of-frame TCR alpha sequences shared between twins showed an excess of sequences with low generation probability. A weaker excess of twin sharing was found in beta out-of-frame sequences because the signal-to-noise ratio was lowered by fewer shared sequences. Fewer insertions were carried by abundant cord blood beta clonotypes, a similar but weaker trend appeared in young adult naive repertoires, and no such trend appeared in memory repertoires. Invariant T cells such as MAIT and iNKT could partly confound zero-insertion analyses, although diverse VJ usage argued against such confounding for most clonotypes.

From V the trimming removes 4 bases and from J it removes 3 bases, while the gene matches leave 6 bases of the junction unaccounted for. Per the germline V gene, SGHTA is the CDR1 and FQGNSA is the CDR2. From the cysteine up to the phenylalanine, the CDR3 has a length of 15 residues. The retained sequence is limited to the CDR3, 45 bases, with the frame set at the first base. Remarks on this clonotype: No cognate antigen has been identified for it. No clone much larger than this one lies a single base away; base qualities are absent.

This receptor was obtained from a woman aged 18-29 years in good health. The material sequenced was memory (CD45RO+) T cells sorted from blood. The sample's cell subset or site label, in plain terms: CD45RO+ enriched T cells. The chain is made from TRBV7-2 and TRBJ2-1; 7 central nucleotides agree with TRBD2. The CDR3 region has the sequence CASSSRDYVYNEQFF. DNA sequence: TGTGCCAGCAGCTCCCGGGACTACGTCTACAATGAGCAGTTCTTC.